This section outlines one T cell receptor beta chain sequence together with its context. Its target is unknown. V shed 4 bases and J 7 bases; nucleotides not matched to a gene: 7. The CDR3 totals 13 residues. CDR1 and CDR2 (germline): MNHEY, SMNVEV (reference sequence). In chemo-refractory metastatic non-small-cell lung cancer, patients got ipilimumab CTLA-4 blockade together with focal radiation. The data were produced by immunoSEQ multiplex PCR, yet TCRdb's version contains in-frame clones alone and is incomplete. The profile shows around 120,000 clones, 75% to 80% of them singletons. The data originate from a study of radiotherapy plus CTLA-4 blockade in lung cancer. In the study overall: Of all patients, around 18% responded objectively and about 34% showed disease control.

Study-wide findings and caveats: Alongside interferon-beta, early blood T cell clone dynamics were reportedly the best predictor of response. The study found tumor-derived TCR clones expanded in blood after radiotherapy plus ipilimumab.

V usage is TRBV27 and J usage is TRBJ2-7; the match to TRBD1 covers 7 bases. The clonotype comes from a human donor with non-small cell lung cancer who had a partial response to radiotherapy plus ipilimumab. Sequences were derived from peripheral blood, sampled from a patient treated with radiotherapy plus ipilimumab. The CDR3 is CASSSGAGGEQYF. CDR3 sequence (DNA): TGTGCCAGCAGTTCCGGGGCAGGGGGTGAGCAGTACTTC.